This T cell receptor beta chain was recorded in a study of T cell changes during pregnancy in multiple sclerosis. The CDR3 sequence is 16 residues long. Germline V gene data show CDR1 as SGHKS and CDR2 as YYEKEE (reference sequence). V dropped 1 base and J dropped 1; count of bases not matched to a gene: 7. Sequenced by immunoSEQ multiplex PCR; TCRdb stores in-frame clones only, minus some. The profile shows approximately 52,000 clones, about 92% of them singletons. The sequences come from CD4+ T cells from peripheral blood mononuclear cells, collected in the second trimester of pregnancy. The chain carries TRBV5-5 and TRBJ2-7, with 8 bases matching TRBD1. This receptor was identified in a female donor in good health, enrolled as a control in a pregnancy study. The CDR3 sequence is CASSLLDRGGSYEQYF. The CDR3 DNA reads TGTGCCAGCAGCTTGCTAGACAGGGGAGGATCCTACGAGCAGTACTTC.